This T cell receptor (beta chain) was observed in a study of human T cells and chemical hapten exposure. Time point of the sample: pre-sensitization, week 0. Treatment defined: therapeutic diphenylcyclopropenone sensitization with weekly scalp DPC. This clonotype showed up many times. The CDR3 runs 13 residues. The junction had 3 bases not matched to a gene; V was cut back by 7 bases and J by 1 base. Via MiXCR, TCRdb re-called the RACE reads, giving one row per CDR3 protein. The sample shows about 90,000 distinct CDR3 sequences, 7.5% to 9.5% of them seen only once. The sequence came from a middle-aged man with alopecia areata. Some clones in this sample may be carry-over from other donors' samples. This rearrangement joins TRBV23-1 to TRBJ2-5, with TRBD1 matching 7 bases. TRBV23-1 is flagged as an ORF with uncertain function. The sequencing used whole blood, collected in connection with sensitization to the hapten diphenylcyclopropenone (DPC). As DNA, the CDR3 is TGCGCCAGCACCCGGGACAGCCAAGAGACCCAGTACTTC. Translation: CASTRDSQETQYF.